This TCR beta chain was identified during a study of tissue T cells after allogeneic stem cell transplantation. V was clipped by 2 bases and J by 3 bases, with 6 bases between them. In germline, CDR1 is KGHPV, CDR2 FQNQEV (reference sequence). The CDR3 is made up of 13 amino acids. As for this clone: The antigen remains unidentified. Gene names and germline match the mouse. The read comes to an end 1 residue before the CDR3 does, leaving the germline J gene to fill in the end.

Study conclusions and caveats: Which tissue TCRs were alloreactive or antigen-specific was not determined. Some clones might be persisting host cells.

As for time point: mouse harvest day 7 after allogeneic transplant. Each mouse received 10^7 T-cell-depleted marrow cells plus 10^6 splenic CD5+ T cells by tail vein. Method: immunoSEQ multiplex PCR; TCRdb's copy keeps in-frame clones and lacks some. The sample carries 5,500 to 7,500 clones, roughly 45% recorded once. The clonotype originates from a female BALB/c mouse given C57BL/6 T cells with graft-versus-host disease after an allogeneic hematopoietic cell transplant. The material sequenced was lymph node tissue. The J gene is TRBJ2-5, the V gene TRBV26; D is uncertain. CDR3 DNA, as far as it was read: TGTGCCAGCAGTCTGAACAGTCAAGACACCCAGTAC. Translated: CASSLNSQDTQY. The complete CDR3 sequence is CASSLNSQDTQYF.